This T cell receptor beta chain was identified during a study of post-analysis software for immune sequencing data. About the study: The disease courses covered relapsing-remitting, secondary progressive and progressive-relapsing multiple sclerosis.

Included in the TCR beta cDNA libraries were unique molecular identifiers. The T cell input of about 0.9 to 11 million gave around 540,000 cDNA molecules. TCRdb reprocessed the PCR reads via MiXCR and lists one record per CDR3 protein. The top ten hold over 10% of the sample, which has 380,000 or so distinct CDR3 sequences, roughly 35% seen once. Germline loops: CDR1 SGHAT, CDR2 FQNNGV. Trimming removed 5 bases from V and 0 bases from J, with 13 bases in between. The CDR3 is 15 residues long. Study-wide results and limits: Multiple sclerosis patients had significantly lower normalized Chao1 diversity than controls. Patients had higher frequencies than controls of roughly five TRBV segments, including TRBV5-6, TRBV5-1 and TRBV20-1.

This clonotype was detected a few times. Its antigen is unidentified. The chain carries TRBV11-2 and TRBJ2-5; the D is unclear. The origin of this receptor is a girl under 18 with multiple sclerosis. Sequencing was done on a sample of blood. As DNA, the CDR3 is TGTGCCAGCAGCCCAAGGAGTGGGTACCAAGAGACCCAGTACTTC. Translating gives CASSPRSGYQETQYF.